One sample yielded the 27 T cell receptor beta chains listed below, sequenced in a study of OX40 agonist ivuxolimab in advanced cancers. The data were produced by immunoSEQ multiplex PCR, yet TCRdb's version contains in-frame clones alone and is incomplete. Of under 25,000 clones in the sample, approximately 80% were seen once. Sequenced here: CD4+ or CD8+ T cells sorted from blood, sampled in a trial of the OX40 agonist ivuxolimab. The source is an adult with an advanced solid tumor such as melanoma, head and neck, liver or kidney cancer.

This clone is medium-sized within its sample. The chain couples TRBV2 to TRBJ2-7; TRBD1 agrees at 7 bases. CDR1 is SNHLY, CDR2 FYNNEI, per germline. The CDR3 covers 15 residues. J was trimmed by 4 bases and V by 1 base; bases with no gene match: 7. DNA of the CDR3: TGTGCCAGCAGTGAAGAAATGACAGGGAGATACGAGCAGTACTTC. Amino acid sequence: CASSEEMTGRYEQYF.

This rearrangement joins TRBV19 to TRBJ2-1; the match to TRBD2 covers 8 bases. Germline trimming cut 5 bases from V and 8 bases from J; bases unmatched to any gene: 11. Germline CDR1 LNHDA, CDR2 SQIVND (reference sequence). The CDR3 length is 15 residues. The CDR3 is CASSYSGESGYEQFF. For the CDR3, the DNA is TGTGCCAGTAGTTATAGCGGGGAGAGTGGCTATGAGCAGTTCTTC.

The chain combines TRBV28 with TRBJ1-1; D unclear. With 2 bases removed from V and 6 bases from J, the gap between germline ends came to 13 bases. The germline gives CDR1 MDHEN, CDR2 SYDVKM. The CDR3 consists of 14 residues. This CDR3 reads CASSLAGGHAEAFF. The CDR3 DNA sequence: TGTGCCAGCAGTTTAGCGGGAGGTCATGCTGAAGCTTTCTTT.

The chain combines TRBV7-9 with TRBJ2-3, with D maybe TRBD2 (6 bases). V dropped 8 bases and J dropped 3 bases, with 15 bases sitting between them. The CDR3 is 14 residues long. Germline assignment: CDR1 SEHNR and CDR2 FQNEAQ (reference sequence). The CDR3 region is CASALGRGTDTQYF. The DNA for the CDR3 is TGTGCCAGCGCCCTGGGGCGGGGTACAGATACGCAGTATTTT.

This chain links TRBV5-1 with TRBJ2-5; 12 bases agree with TRBD2. Per germline, CDR1 SGHRS and CDR2 YFSETQ. V was clipped by 3 bases and J by 5 bases; unmatched bases: 8. The CDR3 consists of 16 residues. The CDR3 DNA reads as TGCGCCAGCAGCTCCCCTAGCGGGAGGGCCGGGGAGACCCAGTACTTC. The encoded protein is CASSSPSGRAGETQYF.

This clone appeared a few times. The genes are TRBV9 and TRBJ2-5; TRBD2 might be the D (5 bases). The germline gives CDR1 SGDLS, CDR2 YYNGEE. Trimming shortened V by 3 bases and J by 5 bases, and 20 bases separated the two germline ends. This CDR3 is built from 16 residues. CDR3 nucleotides: TGTGCCAGCAGCGATAGACTTTCCCGGGAAGTGGAGACCCAGTACTTC. Its protein product is CASSDRLSREVETQYF.

The gene calls are TRBV6-5 and TRBJ1-1; D gene uncertain. The CDR3 extends over 14 amino acids. CDR1 is MNHEY, CDR2 SVGAGI, per germline. V lost 6 bases to trimming and J lost 4 bases, with 15 bases between them. DNA for the CDR3: TGTGCCAGCAGCCTATACGGGGTGGGCACTGAAGCTTTCTTT. This sequence encodes CASSLYGVGTEAFF.

For the CDR3, the DNA is TGTGCCAGCATCCCGTGGGGGCCGAGCTCCTACGAGCAGTACTTC. It encodes CASIPWGPSSYEQYF. The chain uses TRBV28 and TRBJ2-7, with D perhaps matching TRBD1 (6 bases). Trimming cost V 7 bases and J 0 bases, with 16 bases left between them. This CDR3 comprises 15 residues. Per germline, CDR1 MDHEN and CDR2 SYDVKM.

The chain links TRBV7-8 to TRBJ2-7, with D unclear. Germline V gene sequence: CDR1 SGHVS, CDR2 FQNEAQ. The V end was cut by 1 base, the J end by 2 bases, with 9 bases between. This CDR3 has 14 amino acids. CDR3 amino acids: CASSLGKGTYEQYF. In DNA form, the CDR3 reads TGTGCCAGCAGCTTAGGGAAGGGAACCTACGAGCAGTACTTC.

This clone was seen once. The chain links TRBV5-1 to TRBJ2-2; possibly TRBD2 for D (6 bases). CDR1 and CDR2 (germline): SGHRS, YFSETQ. Trimming removed 0 bases from V and 1 base from J, with 10 bases in between. The CDR3 loop spans 16 amino acids. The CDR3 sequence is CASSLAPSENTGELFF. CDR3 DNA sequence: TGCGCCAGCAGCTTGGCCCCTAGCGAGAACACCGGGGAGCTGTTTTTT.

CDR3 region: CASSLPGLGTEAFF. CDR3 nucleotide sequence: TGTGCCAGCAGCTTGCCCGGACTTGGGACTGAAGCTTTCTTT. This chain connects TRBV5-4 to TRBJ1-1; D not certain. This CDR3 contains 14 residues. The V gene lost 1 base and the J gene lost 5 bases, with 12 bases spanning the gap. The germline gives CDR1 SGHNT, CDR2 YYREEE (reference sequence).

V and J are TRBV6-6 and TRBJ2-3; D may be TRBD2 (6 bases). V was shortened by 7 bases and J by 4 bases, with 21 bases between the two germline ends. The V gene's germline CDR1 is MNHNY and CDR2 SVGAGI (reference sequence). CDR3 length: 16 amino acids. The CDR3 coding sequence is TGTGCCAGCATCTCTACGGGGTGGCGGGGTGCAGATACGCAGTATTTT. Amino acids: CASISTGWRGADTQYF.

The genes are TRBV14 and TRBJ2-2, with 14 bases identical to TRBD2. CDR1 is SGHDN and CDR2 is FVKESK in the germline V gene. The CDR3 totals 16 residues. The V segment lost 1 base and the J segment 6 bases; nucleotides outside the gene matches: 1. CDR3 sequence: CASSQGTSGRSGELFF. DNA for the CDR3: TGTGCCAGCAGCCAAGGGACTAGCGGGAGGTCCGGGGAGCTGTTTTTT.

This chain joins TRBV18 and TRBJ2-2; D unresolved. V dropped 3 bases and J dropped 4 bases, with 3 bases sitting between them. CDR3 size: 12 residues. From germline, CDR1 is KGHSH and CDR2 LQKENI. In nucleotides, the CDR3 is TGTGCCAGCTCACCGTTCACCGGGGAGCTGTTTTTT. This codes for CASSPFTGELFF.

This clone occurred once. The chain couples TRBV5-6 to TRBJ2-7, with 14 bases lining up with TRBD2. Trimming removed 4 bases from V and 2 bases from J; junction bases left unmatched: 8. The germline gives CDR1 SGHDT, CDR2 YYEEEE. The CDR3 covers 17 residues. Written as DNA, the CDR3 is TGTGCCAGCAGCCTCTGGACTAGCGGGAGGAGTACCTACGAGCAGTACTTC. Its translation: CASSLWTSGRSTYEQYF.

The chain employs TRBV15 and TRBJ2-5, with a possible D match to TRBD2 (7 bases). CDR1 and CDR2 (germline): LNHNV, YYDKDF (reference sequence). Trimming stripped 3 bases from V and 6 bases from J, with 20 bases between. The CDR3 loop spans 16 amino acids. The CDR3, as DNA: TGTGCCACCAGCAGGGGGGGGGCAGGGCCGTTAAAGACCCAGTACTTC. Translating it yields CATSRGGAGPLKTQYF.

V and J are TRBV15 and TRBJ1-6; TRBD1 might be the D (6 bases). The CDR3 totals 16 residues. CDR1 and CDR2 (germline): LNHNV, YYDKDF (reference sequence). The V gene lost 0 bases and the J gene lost 10 bases, with 16 bases spanning the gap. DNA for the CDR3: TGTGCCACCAGCAGAGATTCAGGGGCGGAAGGATCACCCCTCCACTTT. It encodes CATSRDSGAEGSPLHF.

This chain uses TRBV4-1 with TRBJ2-5, with 9 bases lining up with TRBD1. The J call may be faulty, since TRBJ2-7 better matches the DNA end. Germline CDR1 and CDR2: MGHRA and YSYEKL. This CDR3 is built from 16 residues. Written as DNA, the CDR3 is TGCGCCAGCAGCCAAGAAGGGACAGGGTCCCCCTACGAGCAGTACTTC. Its protein is CASSQEGTGSPYEQYF.

The V call is TRBV20-1, the J call TRBJ2-5; D gene ambiguous. The CDR3 spans 10 residues. In germline, CDR1 is DFQATT, CDR2 SNEGSKA (reference sequence). V dropped 5 bases and J dropped 5 bases, with 6 bases sitting between them. CDR3 DNA: TGCAGTGCTCCGGTGGAGACCCAGTACTTC. Protein sequence: CSAPVETQYF.

The chain has TRBV7-2 and TRBJ2-5; possibly TRBD2 for D (6 bases). This CDR3 spans 18 amino acids. The germline gives CDR1 SGHTA, CDR2 FQGNSA. Trimming removed 1 base at V and 11 bases at J, with 29 bases between. This CDR3 is CASSLVPLRLGTGYVQYF. CDR3 in DNA: TGTGCCAGCAGCTTAGTACCCCTCCGACTCGGGACTGGGTATGTGCAGTACTTC. The complete variable domain, with remaining parts taken from reference TRBV7-2 and TRBJ2-5, reads GAGVSQSPSNKVTEKGKDVELRCDPISGHTALYWYRQSLGQGLEFLIYFQGNSAPDKSGLPSDRFSAERTGGSVSTLTIQRTQQEDSAVYLCASSLVPLRLGTGYVQYFGPGTRLLVL.

V and J are TRBV19 and TRBJ2-5; tentatively, D is TRBD2 (6 bases). This CDR3 spans 13 amino acids. V shed 2 bases and J shed 4 bases, with 8 bases lying between them. The germline CDR1 and CDR2 sequences are LNHDA and SQIVND (reference sequence). The CDR3 sequence: CASSIPGGETQYF. The CDR3 region has the DNA TGTGCCAGTAGTATACCCGGGGGAGAGACCCAGTACTTC.

The chain recombines TRBV19 with TRBJ2-1; 7 bases map to TRBD2. The CDR3 spans 13 residues. Per the germline V gene, CDR1 is LNHDA and CDR2 is SQIVND (reference sequence). V was pared by 6 bases and J by 4 bases, with 3 bases of the junction left unmatched. CDR3 region: CASSGGLYNEQFF. CDR3 in DNA: TGTGCCAGTAGCGGGGGGTTGTACAATGAGCAGTTCTTC.

This clone has only one observation. This sequence joins TRBV6-5 and TRBJ1-1, with 8 bases that match TRBD1. Germline CDR1 reads MNHEY; CDR2 reads SVGAGI. The CDR3 spans 14 residues. Trimming took 6 bases from V and 1 from J; bases not matched to a gene: 4. CDR3: CASRSGTGNTEAFF. Written as DNA, the CDR3 is TGTGCCAGCAGGTCCGGGACAGGGAACACTGAAGCTTTCTTT.

This rearrangement joins TRBV12-5 to TRBJ2-2; D unclear. CDR3 length equals 15 residues. The germline gives CDR1 LGHNT, CDR2 FRNRAP. V lost 0 bases to trimming and J lost 6 bases, with 11 bases between them. CDR3 DNA: TGTGCTAGTGGTTTGGTAAACGTTATTTCCGGGGAGCTGTTTTTT. Encoded protein: CASGLVNVISGELFF.

This clone was seen only once. The rearrangement joins TRBV9 to TRBJ2-5; TRBD1 matches 12 bases. The CDR3 is 14 residues long. CDR1 and CDR2 (germline): SGDLS, YYNGEE. V dropped 3 bases and J dropped 5; count of bases not matched to a gene: 2. CDR3 in amino acids: CASSGDRGLETQYF. The CDR3 DNA reads TGTGCCAGCAGCGGGGACAGGGGGCTGGAGACCCAGTACTTC.

CDR3 DNA: TGCGCCAGCAGAAAGGGGAGCGGGAGTAGGACGAGCACAGATACGCAGTATTTT. Translated: CASRKGSGSRTSTDTQYF. The V gene is TRBV5-1, the J gene TRBJ2-3; TRBD2 agrees at 8 bases. Germline-derived CDR1 and CDR2 are SGHRS and YFSETQ. The ends lost 5 bases at V and 0 bases at J; junction bases unmatched: 14. This CDR3 has 18 residues.

The gene calls are TRBV5-4 and TRBJ1-4; 12 bases fit TRBD1. The CDR3 runs to 15 residues. CDR1 and CDR2 from the germline V gene are SGHNT and YYREEE (reference sequence). V gave up 4 bases and J gave up 7 bases; unmatched junction bases: 5. CDR3 DNA: TGTGCCAGCAGCCGGGACAGGGGGCCTGGTGAAAAACTGTTTTTT. It yields the protein CASSRDRGPGEKLFF.